These T cell receptor beta chains were read from a single sample in a study of T cell responses to AZD1222 COVID-19 vaccine. Using immunoSEQ multiplex PCR, the repertoire was profiled, and TCRdb retains in-frame clones only, with some absent. The sample lists over 120,000 clones, about 92% seen once, with 1.5% to 2% in the top ten. The source was peripheral blood, collected on day 0 of AZD1222 vaccination. Receptor source: an adult in good health. Both conserved end residues are trimmed from each CDR3. The order of the fields is clone size, V gene, J gene, CDR3 protein. Size is stated for part of the rows, as once, few or many counts, or as a class when the clone is expanded.

few,TRBV6-5,TRBJ1-2,ASSPGPSGYT
-,TRBV10-2,TRBJ2-7,ASGEYEQY
once,TRBV20-1,TRBJ1-2,SASSGANYGYT
once,TRBV5-1,TRBJ2-3,ASSLDSGYTDTQY
-,TRBV7-2,TRBJ2-7,ASSLVGGLSHYEQY
-,TRBV24-1,TRBJ2-5,ATSDPTSGGGETQY
-,TRBV9,TRBJ2-3,ASSVGNEGGTDTQY
-,TRBV2,TRBJ2-7,ASSTQGPPNEQY
-,TRBV2,TRBJ1-6,ASRLGGSVTYNSPLH
-,TRBV30,TRBJ1-2,AWSAKDRGGNYGYT